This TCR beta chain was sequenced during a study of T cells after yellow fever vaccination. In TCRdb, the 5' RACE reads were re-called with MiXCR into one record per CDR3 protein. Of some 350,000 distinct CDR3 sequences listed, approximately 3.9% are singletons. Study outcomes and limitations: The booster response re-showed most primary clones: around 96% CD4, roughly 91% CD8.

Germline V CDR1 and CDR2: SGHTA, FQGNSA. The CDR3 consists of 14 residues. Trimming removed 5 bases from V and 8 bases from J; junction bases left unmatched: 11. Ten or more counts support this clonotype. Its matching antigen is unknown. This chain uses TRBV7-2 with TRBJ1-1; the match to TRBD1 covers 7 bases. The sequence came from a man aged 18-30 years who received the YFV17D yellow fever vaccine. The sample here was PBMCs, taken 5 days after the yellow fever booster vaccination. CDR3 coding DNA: TGTGCCAGCAGCCGCAGAATAGGGACAGAAGAAGCTTTCTTT. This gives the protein CASSRRIGTEEAFF.